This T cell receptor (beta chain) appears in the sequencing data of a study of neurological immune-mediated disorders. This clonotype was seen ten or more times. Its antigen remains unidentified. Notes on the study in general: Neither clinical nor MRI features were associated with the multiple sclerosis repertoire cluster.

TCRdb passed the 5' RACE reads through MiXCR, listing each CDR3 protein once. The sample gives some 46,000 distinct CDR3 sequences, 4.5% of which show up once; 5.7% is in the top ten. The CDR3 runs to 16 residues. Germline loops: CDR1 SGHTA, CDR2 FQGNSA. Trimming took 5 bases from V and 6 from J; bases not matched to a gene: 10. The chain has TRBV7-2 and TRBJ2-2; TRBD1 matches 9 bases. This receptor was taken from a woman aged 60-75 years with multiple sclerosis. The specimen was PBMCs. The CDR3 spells CASSPGTGITPGELFF. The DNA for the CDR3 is TGTGCCAGCAGCCCAGGGACAGGGATAACACCCGGGGAGCTGTTTTTT. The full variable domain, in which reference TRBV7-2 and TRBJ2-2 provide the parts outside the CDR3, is GAGVSQSPSNKVTEKGKDVELRCDPISGHTALYWYRQSLGQGLEFLIYFQGNSAPDKSGLPSDRFSAERTGGSVSTLTIQRTQQEDSAVYLCASSPGTGITPGELFFGEGSRLTVL.